Following are 2 T cell receptor beta chains from one sample sequenced in a study of blood T cell repertoires in COVID-19. Libraries were prepared by immunoSEQ multiplex PCR; TCRdb keeps only in-frame clonotypes and omits some of them. The sample lists about 210,000 clones; just over 90% were seen once. Source material: peripheral blood. These receptors were taken from a man aged 25 to 40 with acute or convalescent COVID-19.

The chain recombines TRBV30 with TRBJ1-1; D gene unclear. CDR1 is GTSNPN, CDR2 SVGIG, per germline (reference sequence). Trimming cost V 0 bases and J 6 bases, with 5 bases left between them. This CDR3 is built from 11 residues. CDR3 residues: CAWSVLAEAFF. The CDR3, as DNA: TGTGCCTGGAGTGTACTCGCTGAAGCTTTCTTT.

The chain couples TRBV10-3 to TRBJ2-3; a possible D gene is TRBD2 (6 bases). V was shortened by 6 bases and J by 4 bases, with 17 bases between the two germline ends. Germline lookup yields CDR1 ENHRY and CDR2 SYGVKD. The CDR3 sequence is 15 residues long. The CDR3 spells CAISPRGGMADTQYF. CDR3 bases: TGTGCCATCAGCCCCCGAGGAGGGATGGCAGATACGCAGTATTTT.